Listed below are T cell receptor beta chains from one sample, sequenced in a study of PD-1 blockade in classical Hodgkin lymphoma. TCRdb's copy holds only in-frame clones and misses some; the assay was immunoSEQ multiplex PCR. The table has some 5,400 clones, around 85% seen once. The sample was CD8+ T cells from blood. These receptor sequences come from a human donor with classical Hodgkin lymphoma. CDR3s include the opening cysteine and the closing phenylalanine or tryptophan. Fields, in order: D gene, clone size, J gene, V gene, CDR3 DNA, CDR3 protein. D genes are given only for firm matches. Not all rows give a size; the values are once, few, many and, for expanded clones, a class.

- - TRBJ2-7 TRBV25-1 TGTGCCAGCAGTGAACCGCAGGGGTCCTCCTACGAGCAGTACTTC CASSEPQGSSYEQYF
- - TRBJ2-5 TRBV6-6 TGTGCCAGCAGTTACTCGAAGGGTAGCGAAGAGACCCAGTACTTC CASSYSKGSEETQYF
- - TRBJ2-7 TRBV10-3 TGTGCCATCAGGGCGGACAGTTCCTACGAGCAGTACTTC CAIRADSSYEQYF
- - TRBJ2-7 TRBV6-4 TGTGCCAGCAGTGAAACAGGGGAGGGCTACGAGCAGTACTTC CASSETGEGYEQYF
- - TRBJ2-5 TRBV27 TGTGCCAGCAGTTTAACAGGGTGGGAGACCCAGTACTTC CASSLTGWETQYF
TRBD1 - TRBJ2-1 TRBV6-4 TGTGCCAGCAGTGCACACAGGGGGGATTACAATGAGCAGTTCTTC CASSAHRGDYNEQFF
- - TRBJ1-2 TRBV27 TGTGCCAGCAGTTTATCGGTGTTAGGGTCGGATGGCTACACCTTC CASSLSVLGSDGYTF
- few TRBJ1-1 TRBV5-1 TGCGCCAGCAGCTACAAGAACACTGAAGCTTTCTTT CASSYKNTEAFF
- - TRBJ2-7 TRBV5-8 TGTGCCAGCAGCTTCGGGGTCTCCTACGAGCAGTACTTC CASSFGVSYEQYF
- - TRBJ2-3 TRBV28 TGTGCCAGCAGTTTCTCCGGGATTGCAGATACGCAGTATTTT CASSFSGIADTQYF
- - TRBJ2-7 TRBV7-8 TGTGCCAGCAGCGCCCCTAGCGCCCCTAGCTCCTACGAGCAGTACTTC CASSAPSAPSSYEQYF
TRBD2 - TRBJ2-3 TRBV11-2 TGTGCCAGCAGTCGCCTAGCGGAGTTTATAACGCAGTATTTT CASSRLAEFITQYF
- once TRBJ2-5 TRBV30 TGTGCCTGGAGTGTCGGGACTCCGGGAGTAGAGACCCAGTACTTC CAWSVGTPGVETQYF
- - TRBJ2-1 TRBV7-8 TGTGCCAGCAGCCGACTAGATAATGAGCAGTTCTTC CASSRLDNEQFF
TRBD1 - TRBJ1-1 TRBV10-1 TGCGCCAGCAGCGACAGGGGGCTTGTTTTCTTT CASSDRGLVFF
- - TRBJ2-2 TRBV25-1 TGTGCCAGCAGTGAAAAGGGGGAGGGGGCCGGGGAGCTGTTTTTT CASSEKGEGAGELFF
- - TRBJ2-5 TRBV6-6 TGTGCCAGCAGTTTCCAAGAGACCCAGTACTTC CASSFQETQYF
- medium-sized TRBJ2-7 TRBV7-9 TGTGCCAGCAGCTTAGAAGGGCCCGACGAGCAGTACTTC CASSLEGPDEQYF
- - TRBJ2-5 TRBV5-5 TGTGCCAGCAGCTTGGACGGGGAGACCCAGTACTTC CASSLDGETQYF
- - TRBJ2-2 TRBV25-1 TGTGCCAGCAGTGCTCTCCCCGGGGCAGTTAACACCGGGGAGCTGTTTTTT CASSALPGAVNTGELFF
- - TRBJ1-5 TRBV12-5 TGTGCTAGTGGATCGGGCCCTCAGCCCCAGCATTTT CASGSGPQPQHF
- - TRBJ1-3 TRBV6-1 TGTGCCAGCATCCTCCGCTCTGGAAACACCATATATTTT CASILRSGNTIYF
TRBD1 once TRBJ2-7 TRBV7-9 TGTGCCACAACAGGGGGCGGACACTACGAGCAGTACTTC CATTGGGHYEQYF
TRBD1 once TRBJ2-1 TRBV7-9 TGTGCCAGCAGCAACCGGGACAGGGGTATCGATGAGCAGTTCTTC CASSNRDRGIDEQFF
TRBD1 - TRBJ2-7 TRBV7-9 TGTGCCAGCAGCTTCAGCCCCGGACAGGGGATCTACGAGCAGTACTTC CASSFSPGQGIYEQYF
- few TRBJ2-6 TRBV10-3 TGTGCCATCAGTGAGTCAGGGGGCTCTGGGGCCAACGTCCTGACTTTC CAISESGGSGANVLTF
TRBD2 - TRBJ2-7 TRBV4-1 TGCGCCAGCAGCCAAAGCCCGCCTCCCACTAGCGGGAGTGGCGAGCAGTACTTC CASSQSPPPTSGSGEQYF
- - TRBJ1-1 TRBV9 TGTGCCAGCAGCGTAGAAGCCGAAATGAACACTGAAGCTTTCTTT CASSVEAEMNTEAFF
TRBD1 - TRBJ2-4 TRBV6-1 TGTGCCAGCGCTGGGGGGACAGGGGCGGACATTCAGTACTTC CASAGGTGADIQYF
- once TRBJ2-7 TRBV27 TGTGCCAGCAGTGAAGGGAGCTACGAGCAGTACTTC CASSEGSYEQYF
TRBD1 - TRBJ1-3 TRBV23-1 TGCGCCAGCACAACCCGGGACAGTGGAAACACCATATATTTT CASTTRDSGNTIYF
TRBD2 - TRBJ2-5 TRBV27 TGTGCCAGCAGACTCACGACCCCACTAGCGGGCCTCAAAGAGACCCAGTACTTC CASRLTTPLAGLKETQYF
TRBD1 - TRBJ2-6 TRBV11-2 TGTGCCAGCAGGTCGACAGGGACAGGGAAAAGGTCTGGGGCCAACGTCCTGACTTTC CASRSTGTGKRSGANVLTF
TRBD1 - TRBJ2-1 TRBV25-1 TGTGCCAGCTCGGATCCTCGGACAGGGACCATATACAATGAGCAGTTCTTC CASSDPRTGTIYNEQFF
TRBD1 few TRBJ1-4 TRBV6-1 TGTGCCAGCAGTGAAGGACAGGGGGGGGTGGAAAAACTGTTTTTT CASSEGQGGVEKLFF
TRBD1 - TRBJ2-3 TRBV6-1 TGTGCCAGCAGTGAGCCAGGGGGACAGGGAGTAGATACGCAGTATTTT CASSEPGGQGVDTQYF
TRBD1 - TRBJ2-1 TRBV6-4 TGTGCCAGCAGTGAGACAGGGGTGTCCTACAATGAGCAGTTCTTC CASSETGVSYNEQFF
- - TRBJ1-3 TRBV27 TGTGCCAGCAGTTGGGCAGGCTCTGGAAACACCATATATTTT CASSWAGSGNTIYF
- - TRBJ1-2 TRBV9 TGTGCCAGCAGCGTAGAAGGTGACCTCTATGGCTACACCTTC CASSVEGDLYGYTF
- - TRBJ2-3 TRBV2 TGTGCCAGCAGTGAACTAGGATCCGCAGATACGCAGTATTTT CASSELGSADTQYF
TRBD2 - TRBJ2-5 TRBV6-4 TGTGCCAGCAGCCAGACTAGCGGGAGTGTAGAGACCCAGTACTTC CASSQTSGSVETQYF
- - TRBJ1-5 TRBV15 TGTGCCACCAGCAGAGATAGGGGGGAGTCTGCTCAGCCCCAGCATTTT CATSRDRGESAQPQHF
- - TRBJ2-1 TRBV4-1 TGCGCCAGCAGCCAAGTTAGGCCTGGGGGGTACAATGAGCAGTTCTTC CASSQVRPGGYNEQFF
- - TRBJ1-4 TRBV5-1 TGCGCCACTCTGACCTACGACAGCTCTAATGAAAAACTGTTTTTT CATLTYDSSNEKLFF
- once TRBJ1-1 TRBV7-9 TGTGCCAGCAGCATCTCCGACAGGAACACTGAAGCTTTCTTT CASSISDRNTEAFF
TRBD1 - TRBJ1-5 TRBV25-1 TGTGCCAGCAGTGCCGGGGGACAGGGGGAAGGCAATCAGCCCCAGCATTTT CASSAGGQGEGNQPQHF
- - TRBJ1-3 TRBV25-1 TGTGCCAGCAGTGAACAGGGAGGGCACACCATATATTTT CASSEQGGHTIYF
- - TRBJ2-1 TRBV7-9 TGTGCCAGCAGCTTAGTCTCCTACAATGAGCAGTTCTTC CASSLVSYNEQFF
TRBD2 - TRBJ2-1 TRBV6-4 TGTGCCAGCAGTGACTCGACTAGCGGGAGTAATGAGCAGTTCTTC CASSDSTSGSNEQFF
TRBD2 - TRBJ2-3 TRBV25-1 TGTGCCAGCAGTGGTAGCGGGAGTGTCGTAGATACGCAGTATTTT CASSGSGSVVDTQYF
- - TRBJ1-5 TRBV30 TGTGCCTGGAGTCAATTTACGGACCTCCGCCATCAGCCCCAGCATTTT CAWSQFTDLRHQPQHF
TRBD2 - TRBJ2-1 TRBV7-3 TGTGCCAGCAGCGTCAGACCGGGACTAGGATATGAGCAGTTCTTC CASSVRPGLGYEQFF
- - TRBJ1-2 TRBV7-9 TGTGCCAGCAGCTTTATCCGGAGAGCTAACTATGGCTACACCTTC CASSFIRRANYGYTF
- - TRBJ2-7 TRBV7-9 TGTGCCAGCAGCTTGGACGCCTACGAGCAGTACTTC CASSLDAYEQYF
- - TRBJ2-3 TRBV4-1 TGCGCCAGCAGCCAAGATCCAGGGCAGGGCTCAGATACGCAGTATTTT CASSQDPGQGSDTQYF
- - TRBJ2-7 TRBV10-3 TGTGCCATCAGTGGTGGATTGCGGAGCTCCTACGAGCAGTACTTC CAISGGLRSSYEQYF
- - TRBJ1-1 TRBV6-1 TGTGCCAGCAGTCAGGGGTCCTCTGAAGCTTTCTTT CASSQGSSEAFF
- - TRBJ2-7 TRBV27 TGTGCCAGCAGTAGGGGGGAAGGGGGAAACGAGCAGTACTTC CASSRGEGGNEQYF
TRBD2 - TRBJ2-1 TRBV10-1 TGCGCCAGCAGTGGCCTAGCGGGAGCGGGCAATGAGCAGTTCTTC CASSGLAGAGNEQFF
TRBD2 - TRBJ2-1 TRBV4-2 TGTGCCAGCAGCCAAGATGGGACTAGCGGGTACAATGAGCAGTTCTTC CASSQDGTSGYNEQFF